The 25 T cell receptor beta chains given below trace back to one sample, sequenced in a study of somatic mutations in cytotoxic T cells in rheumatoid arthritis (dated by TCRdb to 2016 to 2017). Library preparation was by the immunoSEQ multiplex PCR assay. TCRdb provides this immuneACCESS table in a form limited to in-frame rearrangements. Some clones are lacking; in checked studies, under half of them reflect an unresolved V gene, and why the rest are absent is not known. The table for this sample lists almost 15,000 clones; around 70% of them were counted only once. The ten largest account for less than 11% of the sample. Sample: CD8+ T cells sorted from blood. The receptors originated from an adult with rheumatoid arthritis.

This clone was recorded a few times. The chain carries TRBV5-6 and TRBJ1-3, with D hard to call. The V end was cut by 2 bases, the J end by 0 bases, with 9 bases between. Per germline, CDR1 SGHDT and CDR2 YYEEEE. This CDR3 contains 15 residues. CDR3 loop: CASSFGGLSGNTIYF. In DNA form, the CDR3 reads TGTGCCAGCAGCTTCGGCGGGCTCTCTGGAAACACCATATATTTT.

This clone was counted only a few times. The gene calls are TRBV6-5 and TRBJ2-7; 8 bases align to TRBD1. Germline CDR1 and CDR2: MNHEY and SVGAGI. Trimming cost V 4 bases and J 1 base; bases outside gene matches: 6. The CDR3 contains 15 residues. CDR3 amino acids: CASSFDRGQSYEQYF. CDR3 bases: TGTGCCAGCAGTTTCGACAGGGGTCAATCCTACGAGCAGTACTTC.

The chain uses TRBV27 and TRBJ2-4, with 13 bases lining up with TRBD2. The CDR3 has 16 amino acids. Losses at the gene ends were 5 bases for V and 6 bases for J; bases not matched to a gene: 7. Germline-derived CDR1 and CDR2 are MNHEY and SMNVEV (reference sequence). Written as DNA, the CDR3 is TGTGCCAGCAGTACCACTAGCGGGGGGGCGTTAAACATTCAGTACTTC. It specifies CASSTTSGGALNIQYF.

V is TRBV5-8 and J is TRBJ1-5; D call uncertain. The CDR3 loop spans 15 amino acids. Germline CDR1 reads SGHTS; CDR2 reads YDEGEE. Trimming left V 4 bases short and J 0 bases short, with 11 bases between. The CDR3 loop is CASSDGSTSNQPQHF. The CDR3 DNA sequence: TGTGCCAGCAGCGACGGATCAACTAGCAATCAGCCCCAGCATTTT. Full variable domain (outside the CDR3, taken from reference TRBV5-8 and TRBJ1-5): EAGVTQSPTHLIKTRGQQATLRCSPISGHTSVYWYQQALGLGLQFLLWYDEGEERNRGNFPPRFSGRQFPNYSSELNVNALELEDSALYLCASSDGSTSNQPQHFGDGTRLSIL.

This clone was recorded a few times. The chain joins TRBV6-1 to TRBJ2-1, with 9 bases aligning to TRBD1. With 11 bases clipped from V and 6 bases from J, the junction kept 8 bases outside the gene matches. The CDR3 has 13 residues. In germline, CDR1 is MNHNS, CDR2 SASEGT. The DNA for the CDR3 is TGTGCCGGAACAGGGGGCTTTTCCAATGAGCAGTTCTTC. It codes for CAGTGGFSNEQFF.

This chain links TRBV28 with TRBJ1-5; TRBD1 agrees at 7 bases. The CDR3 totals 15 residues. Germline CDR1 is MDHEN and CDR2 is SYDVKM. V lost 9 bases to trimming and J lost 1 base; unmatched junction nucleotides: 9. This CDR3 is CASRGGGGSNQPQHF. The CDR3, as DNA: TGTGCCAGTCGGGGAGGGGGCGGGAGCAATCAGCCCCAGCATTTT.

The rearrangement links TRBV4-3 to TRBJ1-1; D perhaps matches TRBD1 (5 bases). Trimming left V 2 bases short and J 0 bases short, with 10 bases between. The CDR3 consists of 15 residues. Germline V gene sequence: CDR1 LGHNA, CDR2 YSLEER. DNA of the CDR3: TGCGCCAGCAGCCAAACATGGGGCCTGAACACTGAAGCTTTCTTT. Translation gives CASSQTWGLNTEAFF.

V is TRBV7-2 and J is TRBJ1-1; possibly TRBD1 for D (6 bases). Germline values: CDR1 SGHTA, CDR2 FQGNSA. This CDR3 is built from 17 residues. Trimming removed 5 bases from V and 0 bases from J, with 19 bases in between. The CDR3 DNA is TGTGCCAGCAGCCTTGGGGCAGGGGTAACCATGAACACTGAAGCTTTCTTT. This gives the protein CASSLGAGVTMNTEAFF.

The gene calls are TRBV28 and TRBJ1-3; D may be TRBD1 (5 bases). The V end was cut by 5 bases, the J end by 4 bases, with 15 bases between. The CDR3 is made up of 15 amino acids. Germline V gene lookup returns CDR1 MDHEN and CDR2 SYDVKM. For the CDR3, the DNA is TGTGCCAGCAGTAGGGGCCGTTCAGTCGGAAACACCATATATTTT. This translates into CASSRGRSVGNTIYF.

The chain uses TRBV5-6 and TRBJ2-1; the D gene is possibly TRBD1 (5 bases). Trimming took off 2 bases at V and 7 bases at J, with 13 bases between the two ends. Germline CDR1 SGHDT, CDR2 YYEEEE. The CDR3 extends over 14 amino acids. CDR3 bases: TGTGCCAGCAGCTTTGGGGCCCCCCGGAATGAGCAGTTCTTC. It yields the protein CASSFGAPRNEQFF.

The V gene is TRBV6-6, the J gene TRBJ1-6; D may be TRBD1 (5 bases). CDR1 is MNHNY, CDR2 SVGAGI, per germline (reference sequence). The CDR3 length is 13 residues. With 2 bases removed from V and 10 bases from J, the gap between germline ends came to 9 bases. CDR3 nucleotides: TGTGCCAGCAGTTACGAGGGACGGTCACCCCTCCACTTT. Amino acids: CASSYEGRSPLHF.

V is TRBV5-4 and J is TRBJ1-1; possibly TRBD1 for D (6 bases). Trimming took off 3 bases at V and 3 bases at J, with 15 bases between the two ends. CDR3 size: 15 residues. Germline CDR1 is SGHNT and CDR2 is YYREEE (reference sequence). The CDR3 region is CASSYTRGAHTEAFF. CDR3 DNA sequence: TGTGCCAGCAGCTATACGCGGGGGGCACACACTGAAGCTTTCTTT.

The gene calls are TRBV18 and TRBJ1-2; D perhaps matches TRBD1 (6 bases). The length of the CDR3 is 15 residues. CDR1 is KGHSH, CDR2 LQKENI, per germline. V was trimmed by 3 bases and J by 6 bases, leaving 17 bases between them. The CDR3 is CASSPPYGGLDGYTF. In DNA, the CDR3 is TGTGCCAGCTCACCCCCATACGGGGGCTTGGATGGCTACACCTTC.

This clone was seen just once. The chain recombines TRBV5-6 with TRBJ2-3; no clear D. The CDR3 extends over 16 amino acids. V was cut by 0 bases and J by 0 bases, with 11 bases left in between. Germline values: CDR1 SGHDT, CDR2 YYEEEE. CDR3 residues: CASSLEAEWSTDTQYF. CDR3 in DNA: TGTGCCAGCAGCTTGGAGGCGGAGTGGAGCACAGATACGCAGTATTTT. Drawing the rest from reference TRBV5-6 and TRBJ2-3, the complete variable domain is DAGVTQSPTHLIKTRGQQVTLRCSPKSGHDTVSWYQQALGQGPQFIFQYYEEEERQRGNFPDRFSGHQFPNYSSELNVNALLLGDSALYLCASSLEAEWSTDTQYFGPGTRLTVL.

CDR3 nucleotides: TGTGCCACCAGCAGATTCAGACAGGCCCTTAACACTGAAGCTTTCTTT. This gives the protein CATSRFRQALNTEAFF. The rearrangement links TRBV15 to TRBJ1-1; a weak D match, TRBD1 (6 bases). Germline lookup yields CDR1 LNHNV and CDR2 YYDKDF (reference sequence). V was shortened by 2 bases and J by 2 bases, with 15 bases between the two germline ends. The CDR3 extends over 16 amino acids. The full variable domain, with the rest looked up from reference TRBV15 and TRBJ1-1, is DAMVIQNPRYQVTQFGKPVTLSCSQTLNHNVMYWYQQKSSQAPKLLFHYYDKDFNNEADTPDNFQSRRPNTSFCFLDIRSPGLGDTAMYLCATSRFRQALNTEAFFGQGTRLTVV.

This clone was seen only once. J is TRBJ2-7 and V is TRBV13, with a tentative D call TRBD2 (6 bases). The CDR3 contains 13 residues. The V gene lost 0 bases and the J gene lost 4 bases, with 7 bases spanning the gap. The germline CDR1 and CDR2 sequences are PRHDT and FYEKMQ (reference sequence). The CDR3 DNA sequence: TGTGCCAGCAGCTTAGGCGGGGGTTACGAGCAGTACTTC. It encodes CASSLGGGYEQYF.

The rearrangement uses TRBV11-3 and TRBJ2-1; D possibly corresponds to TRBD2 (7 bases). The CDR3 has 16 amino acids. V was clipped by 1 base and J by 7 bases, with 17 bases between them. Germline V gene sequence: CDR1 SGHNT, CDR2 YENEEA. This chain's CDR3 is CASSLGGGASWNEQFF. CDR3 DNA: TGTGCCAGCAGCTTAGGAGGGGGGGCCAGTTGGAATGAGCAGTTCTTC.

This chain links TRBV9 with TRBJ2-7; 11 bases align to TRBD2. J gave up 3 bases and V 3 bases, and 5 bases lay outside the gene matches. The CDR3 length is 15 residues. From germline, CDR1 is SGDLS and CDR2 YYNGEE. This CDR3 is CASSATGTSGYEQYF. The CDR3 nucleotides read TGTGCCAGCAGCGCCACCGGGACTAGCGGCTACGAGCAGTACTTC.

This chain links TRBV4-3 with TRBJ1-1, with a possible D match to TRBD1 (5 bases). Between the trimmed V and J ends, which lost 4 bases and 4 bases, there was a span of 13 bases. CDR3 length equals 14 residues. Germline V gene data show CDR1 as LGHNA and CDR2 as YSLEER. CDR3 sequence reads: CASSPTHGGTEAFF. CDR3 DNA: TGCGCCAGCAGCCCCACCCACGGGGGCACTGAAGCTTTCTTT.

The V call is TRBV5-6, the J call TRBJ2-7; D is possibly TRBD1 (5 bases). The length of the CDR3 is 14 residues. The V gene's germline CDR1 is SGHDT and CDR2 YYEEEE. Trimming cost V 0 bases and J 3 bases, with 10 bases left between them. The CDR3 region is CASSLGWGDYEQYF. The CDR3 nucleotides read TGTGCCAGCAGCTTGGGTTGGGGCGACTACGAGCAGTACTTC.

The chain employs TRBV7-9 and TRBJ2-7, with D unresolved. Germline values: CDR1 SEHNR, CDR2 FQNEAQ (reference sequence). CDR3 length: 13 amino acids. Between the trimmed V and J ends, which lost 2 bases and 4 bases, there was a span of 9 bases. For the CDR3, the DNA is TGTGCCAGCAGCTTATCACCACATTACGAGCAGTACTTC. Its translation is CASSLSPHYEQYF.

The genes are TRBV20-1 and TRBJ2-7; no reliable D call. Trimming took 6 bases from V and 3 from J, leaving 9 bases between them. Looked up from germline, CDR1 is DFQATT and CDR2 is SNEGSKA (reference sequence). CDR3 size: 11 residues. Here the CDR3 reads CSASVSYEQYF. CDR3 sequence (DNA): TGCAGTGCCTCCGTGAGCTACGAGCAGTACTTC.

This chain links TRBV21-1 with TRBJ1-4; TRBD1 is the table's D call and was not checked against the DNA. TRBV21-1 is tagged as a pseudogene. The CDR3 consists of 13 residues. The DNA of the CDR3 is TGTGCCAGCAGCGCCCAGGGCGGTGAAAAACTGTTTTTT. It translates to CASSAQGGEKLFF.

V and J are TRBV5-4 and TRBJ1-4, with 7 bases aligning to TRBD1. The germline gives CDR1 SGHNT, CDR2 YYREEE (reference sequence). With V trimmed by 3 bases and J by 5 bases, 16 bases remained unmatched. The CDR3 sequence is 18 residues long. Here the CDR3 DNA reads TGTGCCAGCAGCTCACTACTAGATGCCGGGACAGAAAATGAAAAACTGTTTTTT. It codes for CASSSLLDAGTENEKLFF.

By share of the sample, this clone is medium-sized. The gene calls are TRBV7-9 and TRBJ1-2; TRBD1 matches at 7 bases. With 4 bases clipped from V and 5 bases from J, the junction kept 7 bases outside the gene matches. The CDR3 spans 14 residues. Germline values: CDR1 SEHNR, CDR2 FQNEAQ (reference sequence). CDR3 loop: CASSSPDRVYGYTF. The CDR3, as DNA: TGTGCCAGCAGCTCCCCCGACAGGGTTTATGGCTACACCTTC.